This paragraph covers one T cell receptor (beta chain) sequence. Its antigen is undetermined. Trimming left V 1 base short and J 1 base short, with 7 bases between. CDR1 and CDR2 from the germline V gene are GTSNPN and SVGIG (reference sequence). This CDR3 is built from 13 residues. The data were taken from a study of cytomegalovirus exposure and HLA in healthy donors. Study-wide results and caveats: The records held CMV serostatus as the only immune exposure information. Among the most significant clusters, several appeared linked to common viral pathogens in a later analysis. As a later analysis revealed, most CMV-associated TCR beta chains appeared HLA-restricted. Some TCR beta chains (roughly 150 of them) were listed as cytomegalovirus-associated.

The PCR was carried out with 60 Vbeta primers and 13 Jbeta primers. Libraries were prepared by immunoSEQ multiplex PCR; TCRdb keeps only in-frame clonotypes and omits some of them. The data show 150,000 to 200,000 clones, with around 78% seen just once and 2% to 2.5% held by the top ten. V is TRBV30 and J is TRBJ1-2, with D unresolved. Source material: PBMCs. The source of this sequence is a woman in her twenties or thirties in good health and CMV-seropositive. The CDR3 protein is CAWSATNNYGYTF. As DNA, the CDR3 is TGTGCCTGGAGTGCTACCAATAACTATGGCTACACCTTC.